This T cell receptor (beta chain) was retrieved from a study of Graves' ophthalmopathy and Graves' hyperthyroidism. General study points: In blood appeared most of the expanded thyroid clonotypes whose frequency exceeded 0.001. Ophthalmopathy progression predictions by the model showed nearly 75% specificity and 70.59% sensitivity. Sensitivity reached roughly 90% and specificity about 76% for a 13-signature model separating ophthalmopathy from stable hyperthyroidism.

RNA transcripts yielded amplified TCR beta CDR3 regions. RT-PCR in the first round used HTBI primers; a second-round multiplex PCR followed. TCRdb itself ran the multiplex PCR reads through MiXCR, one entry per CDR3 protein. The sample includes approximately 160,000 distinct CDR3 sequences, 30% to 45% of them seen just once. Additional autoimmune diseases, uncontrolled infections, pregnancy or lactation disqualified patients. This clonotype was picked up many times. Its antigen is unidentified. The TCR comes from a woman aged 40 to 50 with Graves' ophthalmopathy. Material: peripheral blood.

The CDR3 protein is CASSLEDLAFF. The CDR3 DNA follows: TGTGCCAGCAGTTTAGAGGATTTAGCTTTCTTT. The genes are TRBV28 and TRBJ1-1; D gene unclear. This CDR3 region has 11 residues. Germline CDR1 reads MDHEN; CDR2 reads SYDVKM. The germline V and J ends were trimmed by 2 bases and 10 bases, with 8 bases remaining between them.